This TCR beta chain was found in a study of PD-1 blockade in classical Hodgkin lymphoma. In this sample, this clone turned up once. Its antigen is unidentified. TCRdb keeps only in-frame clones here, not all; method: immunoSEQ multiplex PCR. The sample lists around 45,000 clones, about 88% occurring once. Study-wide results and limits: There was a significant rise in CD4+ TCR diversity by C4D1, with no such rise for CD8+. Patients with a complete response exhibited baseline diversity comparable to newly diagnosed patients. Sources of repertoire differences remain undefined, possibly disease activity or prior therapy.

Each patient experienced a relapse that followed autologous stem cell transplantation, and brentuximab vedotin exposure varied. Complete response, partial response or progressive disease was recorded as best response. This clonotype was sampled from a human donor with classical Hodgkin lymphoma. Sequencing used peripheral blood mononuclear cells (PBMCs), obtained at baseline.

The CDR3 DNA reads as TGTGCCAGTAGTATATCCGGGACTAGCGACTACGAGCAGTACTTC. The encoded protein is CASSISGTSDYEQYF. V gene TRBV19 combines with J gene TRBJ2-7, with 10 positions matching TRBD2. The CDR3 sequence is 15 residues long. J lost 3 bases, V lost 2 bases, and 4 bases had no gene match. Germline-derived CDR1 and CDR2 are LNHDA and SQIVND (reference sequence).